The sequence of this TCR beta chain was determined in a study of T-cell reconstitution after alpha-beta-depleted transplantation in children. Study conclusions and caveats: Several hundred expanded graft clones reportedly were the source of alpha-beta T cells about two months after transplant. Some patients owed their high day-60 TCRbeta diversity to surviving recipient T cells and thymic progenitors. Fresh T-cell production supplied most of the T-cell counts and diversity seen one year after transplant.

This clonotype was recorded at least ten times. Antigen: not known. Unique molecular identifiers featured in how the TCRbeta library was prepared. MiXCR was run by TCRdb on the PCR reads, yielding one entry per CDR3 protein. The sample shows 150,000 to 250,000 distinct CDR3 sequences, roughly 6.3% of them seen only once. The TCR comes from a girl less than two years old with combined immunodeficiency, due to receive a stem cell transplant. Here the sequenced sample was PBMCs, taken before TCRalphabeta/CD19-depleted stem cell transplant.

The CDR3 reads CASSLLASEAFF. DNA for the CDR3: TGTGCCAGCAGTTTATTGGCGTCGGAAGCTTTCTTT. This chain connects TRBV12-3 or TRBV12-4 to TRBJ1-1; D unclear. The CDR3 is 12 amino acids. The V and J ends lost 2 bases and 8 bases respectively, with 9 bases between them.